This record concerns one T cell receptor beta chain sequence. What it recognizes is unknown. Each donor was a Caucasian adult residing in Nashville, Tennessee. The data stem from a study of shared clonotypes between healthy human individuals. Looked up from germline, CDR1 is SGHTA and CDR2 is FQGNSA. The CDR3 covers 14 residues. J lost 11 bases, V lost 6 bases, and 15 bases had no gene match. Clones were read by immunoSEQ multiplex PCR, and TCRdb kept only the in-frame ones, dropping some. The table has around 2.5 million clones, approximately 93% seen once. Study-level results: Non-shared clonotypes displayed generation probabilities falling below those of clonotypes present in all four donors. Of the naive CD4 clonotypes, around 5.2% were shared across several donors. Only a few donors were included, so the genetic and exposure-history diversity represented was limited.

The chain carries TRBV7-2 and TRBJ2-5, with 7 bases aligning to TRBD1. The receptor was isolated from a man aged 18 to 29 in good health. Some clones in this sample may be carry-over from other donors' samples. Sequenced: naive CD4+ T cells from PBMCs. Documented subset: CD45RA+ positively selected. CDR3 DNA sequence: TGTGCCAGCAGTAAAGAGACAGGGCAGAAGGAGCAGTACTTC. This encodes CASSKETGQKEQYF. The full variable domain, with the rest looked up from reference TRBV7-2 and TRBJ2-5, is GAGVSQSPSNKVTEKGKDVELRCDPISGHTALYWYRQSLGQGLEFLIYFQGNSAPDKSGLPSDRFSAERTGGSVSTLTIQRTQQEDSAVYLCASSKETGQKEQYFGPGTRLLVL.